This T cell receptor beta chain was found in a study of shared clonotypes between healthy human individuals. Nashville, Tennessee was home to all donors, who were Caucasian adults. When samples were unsorted, around 90 million PBMCs were used for genomic DNA. This clone was detected a few times. For unsorted PBMC, 250 to 350 ng DNA per replicate equaled approximately 30,000 T cell genomes. Scientists sequenced DNA from unsorted PBMC on ten immunoSEQ deep assay plates. The protocol was immunoSEQ multiplex PCR, while the TCRdb copy is restricted to in-frame clones and leaves out a portion. The profile shows hundreds of thousands of clones, approximately 77% of them singletons. The CDR3 covers 13 residues. The J segment lost 4 bases and the V segment lost 8 bases, leaving 8 bases of the junction unmatched. Germline V gives CDR1 LNHNV, CDR2 YYDKDF (reference sequence).

The chain joins TRBV15 to TRBJ2-7; 7 bases match TRBD1. The receptor was derived from a woman aged 40 to 50 in good health. Some clones in this sample may be carry-over from other donors' samples. The sample was PBMCs. Written as DNA, the CDR3 is TGTGCCACCTCACAGGGGCACCTATACGAGCAGTACTTC. Translating it yields CATSQGHLYEQYF. Full variable domain (missing parts from reference TRBV15 and TRBJ2-7): DAMVIQNPRYQVTQFGKPVTLSCSQTLNHNVMYWYQQKSSQAPKLLFHYYDKDFNNEADTPDNFQSRRPNTSFCFLDIRSPGLGDTAMYLCATSQGHLYEQYFGPGTRLTVT.